This T cell receptor (beta chain) was sequenced in a study of OX40 agonist ivuxolimab in advanced cancers. Sequenced by immunoSEQ multiplex PCR; TCRdb stores in-frame clones only, minus some. The sample holds over 20,000 clones, approximately 84% seen once. This receptor was identified in an adult with an advanced solid tumor such as melanoma, head and neck, liver or kidney cancer. This material consisted of CD4+ or CD8+ T cells sorted from blood, taken in a trial of the OX40 agonist ivuxolimab.

The CDR3 DNA reads TGCGCCAGCAGCTTTGTACCGGGAGGAGGTAATTCACCCCTCCACTTT. It yields the protein CASSFVPGGGNSPLHF. This chain links TRBV5-1 with TRBJ1-6; D is unclear. V lost 2 bases, J lost 6 bases, and 15 bases lay in between. The CDR3 consists of 16 residues. Germline CDR1 is SGHRS and CDR2 is YFSETQ.